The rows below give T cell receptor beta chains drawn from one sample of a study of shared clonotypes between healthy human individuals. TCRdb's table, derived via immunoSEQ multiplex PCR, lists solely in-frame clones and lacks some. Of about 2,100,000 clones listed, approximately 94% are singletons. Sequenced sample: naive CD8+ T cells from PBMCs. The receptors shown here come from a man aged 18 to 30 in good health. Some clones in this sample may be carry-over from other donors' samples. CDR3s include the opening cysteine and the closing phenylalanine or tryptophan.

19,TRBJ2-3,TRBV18,CASSPPRLAGVVGSDTQYF
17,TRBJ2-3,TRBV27,CASSSPGTSGSTDTQYF
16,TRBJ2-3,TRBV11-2,CASSLGPRARTDTQYF
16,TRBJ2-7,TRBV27,CASSRTRDLSSYEQYF
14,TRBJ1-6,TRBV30,CAWSSGQGGSPLHF
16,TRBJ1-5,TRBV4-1,CASSQKGQGGNQPQHF
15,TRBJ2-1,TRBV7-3,CASSNRQGGNNEQFF
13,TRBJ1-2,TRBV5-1,CASSPKGAGGYTF
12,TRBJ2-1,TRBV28,CASSPYGSEQFF
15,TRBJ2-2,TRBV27,CASSDYGAYTGELFF
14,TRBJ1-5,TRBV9,CASSVGGGNQPQHF
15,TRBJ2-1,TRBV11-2,CASSLGAGSYNEQFF
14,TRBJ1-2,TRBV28,CASSLAGGDYGYTF
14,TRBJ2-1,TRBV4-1,CASSQSMGGNEQFF
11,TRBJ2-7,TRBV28,CASSPYYEQYF
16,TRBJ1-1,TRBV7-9,CASSSTAGPMNTEAFF
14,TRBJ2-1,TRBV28,CASSLPGTLNEQFF